The table lists the clone carrying this T cell receptor beta chain with many counts. What it binds is unknown. The sample is drawn from a study of beta chain features in type 1 diabetes. Study outcomes and limitations: All four CD4+ subsets of Type 1 diabetes patients contained TCRB CDR3s that were moderately but significantly shorter. Patients with type 1 diabetes showed fewer VDJ junction insertions and more deletions.

As every portion of the isolated RNA was reverse transcribed, the sequencing read expressed TCRB transcripts. The study sequenced naive, central memory and regulatory T cell samples to an average of roughly 4 million reads. The assay was immunoSEQ multiplex PCR, and TCRdb's table has in-frame clones only and misses some. The table lists 300,000 to 350,000 clones, approximately 10% of them singletons. CDR1 and CDR2 from the germline V gene are MDHEN and SYDVKM. Trimming cost V 6 bases and J 10 bases, with 18 bases left between them. The CDR3 spans 13 residues. The TCR was taken from a man aged 30 to 45 with type 1 diabetes. The chain carries TRBV28 and TRBJ1-1; the D gene is possibly TRBD1 (6 bases). The specimen was central memory CD4+ T cells from blood. The chain's CDR3 is CASSDPRGAAAFF. In nucleotides, the CDR3 is TGTGCCAGCAGCGACCCTAGGGGGGCGGCAGCTTTCTTT.